The source of this TCR beta chain is a study of technical replicates of blood from several donors. Germline CDR1 reads SGHTA; CDR2 reads FQGTGA. V was pared by 4 bases and J by 7 bases, with 7 bases of the junction left unmatched. This CDR3 is built from 13 residues. TCRdb keeps only in-frame clones here, not all; method: immunoSEQ multiplex PCR. The sample shows 60,000 to 75,000 clones, approximately 97% of them seen only once. The sequence came from a human donor in good health. This rearrangement joins TRBV7-3 to TRBJ2-7, with 7 nucleotides matching TRBD2. Sequencing input: T cells isolated from PBMCs. The CDR3 coding sequence is TGTGCCAGCAGCTCCCCAAACGGGGGGGAGCAGTACTTC. Translating gives CASSSPNGGEQYF.